Included here is one T cell receptor (beta chain) sequence, with context. The V and J ends lost 2 bases and 5 bases respectively, with 10 bases between them. Germline V gene sequence: CDR1 SGHRS, CDR2 YFSETQ. The CDR3 totals 13 residues. The protocol was immunoSEQ multiplex PCR, while the TCRdb copy is restricted to in-frame clones and leaves out a portion. The table has about 120,000 clones, 91% seen once; the top ten hold under 3.5%. This sample was taken from a study of T cell responses to AZD1222 COVID-19 vaccine. The sequencing here drew on peripheral blood, taken on day 0 of AZD1222 vaccination. The TCR was taken from an adult in good health. The chain has TRBV5-1 and TRBJ2-5; maybe TRBD2 (6 bases). The DNA for the CDR3 is TGCGCCAGCAGCTTACGGGAGTGGGAGACCCAGTACTTC. Translation gives CASSLREWETQYF. Drawing the rest from reference TRBV5-1 and TRBJ2-5, the complete variable domain is KAGVTQTPRYLIKTRGQQVTLSCSPISGHRSVSWYQQTPGQGLQFLFEYFSETQRNKGNFPGRFSGRQFSNSRSEMNVSTLELGDSALYLCASSLREWETQYFGPGTRLLVL.